This TCR beta chain is drawn from a study of cytomegalovirus exposure and HLA in healthy donors listed by TCRdb under 2017. Turning to the overall study: An earlier analysis of 587 of the donors reported 276 Gb of sequence data and 117 million unique TCR beta sequences obtained from around 170 million T cells. About 5 DR-DQ haplotypes were handled as single units for association and clustering, since linkage in the cohort was strong. Using immunosequencing, the study profiled T cell repertoires from about 650 subjects and related those repertoires to cytomegalovirus serostatus. Donor age, sex, ethnicity and CMV serostatus were compiled alongside the repertoire data. Rather than using new phenotypic data, the later analysis identified candidate immune exposures from TCR beta sequences and from how often those sequences occurred across donors. Both class I and class II loci were covered by HLA typing, at four-digit resolution. In a later analysis, previously published TCR beta repertoires from 550 to 750 donors were re-analyzed and high-resolution HLA genotyping was added so that TCR occurrence patterns could be studied. An earlier analysis of some 600 of the donors applied high-throughput TCR beta sequencing to assess whether each TCR beta V gene segment acted as functional or pseudogenic. A later genetic analysis took genome-wide SNP genotypes for about 65% of the roughly 670 donors and used that subset as a discovery cohort. About 280 gigabases of sequencing data and around 80 million unique TCR sequences made up an early release that covered 640 HLA-typed donors. The study aimed to test whether cataloging public T cell receptors could reveal signatures of past pathogen exposure. All discovery cohort repertoires had been generated on a single sequencing platform. Along with the approximately 650-subject first cohort, a separate validation cohort of around 120 different subjects was used. On average, over 200,000 unique TCR beta nucleotide sequences were sequenced per donor among roughly 430 genotyped donors of the cohort, with 15% to 20% of those sequences being non-productive. The number of donors typed differed by locus, with 629-630 for A, B, C, DRB1 and DQB1, around 520 for DQA1, approximately 570 for DPA1, and roughly 450 for DPB1. The study combined high-throughput TCR immunosequencing, statistical association of individual TCRs with disease status, and machine learning to predict cytomegalovirus infection status. Of the approximately 400 genotyped donors, about 80% fell in the genetic ancestry cluster associated with self-reported Caucasian donors. What the work shows at the level of the full study, not this receptor alone: Several of the top co-occurrence clusters appeared to be linked to parvovirus B19, influenza, CMV and Epstein-Barr virus, according to a later analysis. Compared with equally common non-associated chains, HLA-associated TCR beta chains in a later analysis were more clonally expanded and had lower generation probabilities. Because counts were too low, roughly 16 rarely observed V segments, including chromosome 9 orphons, were left out of the earlier analysis of approximately 500 of the donors. In both the original and validation cohorts, the classifier was reported to diagnose cytomegalovirus status with high specificity and sensitivity. Across donors, most TCR sequences were observed very rarely, whereas some public TCRs were present in many individuals. In an earlier analysis of some 640 of the donors, most TCR beta V segments were observed in productive rearrangements about 87% or about 30% of the time, broadly matching IMGT annotations. A later analysis found that most CMV-associated TCR beta chains appeared HLA-restricted, with HLA associations seemingly driven largely by CMV exposure. For the cohort, immune exposure information was limited to CMV serostatus. In a later genetic analysis, fewer N-insertions in productive TCRs were reported among donors in an Asian-associated ancestry cluster than the roughly 700-donor mean. V-gene and J-gene trimming of TCR beta chains was associated with a missense DCLRE1C variant in a later genetic analysis, and the association was replicated in an independent cohort. Specific HLA alleles were associated with 15,000 to 20,000 TCR beta sequences at a false discovery rate of 0.05 in a later analysis. Correlated functional status among segregating V segments might be attributable to linkage disequilibrium, but an unknown experimental factor could not be ruled out. HLA typing was unavailable for some donors at each locus, so association tests used only the typed subset. The sequencing pipeline was judged likely to have produced a cluster of highly shared sequence variants as a technical artifact. The study gave a list of some 150 TCR beta chains associated with cytomegalovirus. In vitro tests confirmed that a few of the cytomegalovirus-associated TCR beta chains recognize cytomegalovirus antigens. In a later analysis, the rate of TCR association differed among HLA loci, with DRB1 alleles having the most associated TCRs and HLA-C alleles having the fewest. This cohort had only TCR beta chains sequenced, and the lack of alpha or paired-chain data limited which features could be detected. A further reported finding was that TCR beta sequences accurately predicted the HLA-A and HLA-B alleles for most subjects in the first cohort. Sequencing depth was assumed to be roughly uniform across donors in the presence/absence analyses, though that assumption may not hold. When HLA alleles, especially DR and DQ, strongly co-occurred, attributing TCR associations to individual alleles was difficult. The authors suggested that the approach could potentially be extended to other disease states and immunological phenotypes.

Points on this clone: Its binding antigen is unknown. Base quality data are lacking; no much larger clone is found one base away.

Libraries came from the immunoSEQ multiplex PCR assay. The multiplex PCR relied on a mix of 60 forward primers for TCR Vbeta segments and 13 reverse primers for TCR Jbeta segments. Amplification of the CDR3 region of rearranged TCR beta genes was performed with a multiplex PCR assay on genomic DNA. The amplified TCR beta libraries were sequenced on the Illumina HiSeq System as 87-base-pair reads. In the paper's pipeline: Across the 600 to 700 repertoires, a later analysis counted roughly 84 million unique TCR beta chains, some 11 million of which were shared by at least two donors. A nearest-neighbor algorithm error-corrected the raw reads and collapsed the reads into unique sequences, merging closely related sequences to remove PCR and sequencing errors. V, D and J gene segments were assigned by aligning CDR3 sequences to IMGT reference sequences. Each retained sequence needed at least a six-nucleotide match to both a V gene segment and a J gene segment. Rearrangements were classified as productive when the CDR3 lacked stop codons and remained in frame with V and J, and all other rearrangements were classified as non-productive. Following IMGT convention, CDR3 was defined as the stretch from the second conserved V-encoded cysteine to the conserved J-encoded phenylalanine. The earlier analysis of about 590 of the donors excluded sequences that lacked an unambiguous match to a single V gene segment. An earlier analysis of just under 600 of the donors called V segments functional above 56.7% productive rearrangements and segregating when the between-donor standard deviation exceeded 5%. To diagnose cytomegalovirus status from the catalog of TCR beta chain sequences, a statistical classification framework was built. In a later analysis, TCR nucleotide sequences were compared against IMGT/GENE-DB human TR gene sequences so that V and J genes could be assigned. A later analysis assigned CDR3 sequences and most-parsimonious VDJ recombination scenarios with the TCRdist pipeline. In a later analysis, each TCR beta chain was defined by its CDR3 amino acid sequence together with its V-gene family, and reads without a unique V-gene family were excluded. In a later analysis, 450 to 600 highly shared, low-generation-probability nucleotide sequences were removed to address suspected cross-contamination and a sequencing artifact. A later analysis calculated a clonal expansion index for each public chain from normalized within-repertoire ranks of inferred template counts. A later analysis computed generation probabilities with a VDJ recombination model fitted to out-of-frame rearrangements, and checked the results against IGoR. In a later analysis, TCR-TCR, TCR-HLA and TCR-CMV co-occurrence was scored with hypergeometric tests, and a repertoire-size bias correction was applied to TCR pairs. In a later analysis, false discovery rates were estimated by permuting HLA or CMV assignments 20 times. A later analysis grouped co-occurring TCRs with DBSCAN, adding TCRdist sequence similarity when clustering within HLA-allele-positive subsets. Repertoires with fewer than 30,000 or more than 120,000 public chains were left out of co-occurrence clustering, as were five repertoires with anomalous nucleotide sharing. Imported from immuneACCESS, the table was reduced by TCRdb to in-frame sequences with V and J called. These copies leave out some clones; in studies compared against another copy, an unresolved V gene accounts for under half, and the cause of the remainder is not known. The V and J calls and clone size were taken over from that table, and D and trimming were inferred from the DNA. This sample gives 170,000 or so clones in total; 65% to 80% of them show up just once. The top ten constitute around 3.1% of the sample.

In total, roughly 670 healthy bone marrow donors made up the cohort. At the time of sampling, all cohort members were nominally healthy, though unrecorded immune exposures were likely present. The donor was CMV seropositive and was included in the group of 270 or so seropositive cohort members. A peripheral blood sample was collected from each donor, and TCR beta sequencing was performed on peripheral blood mononuclear cells. Genomic DNA was extracted from the blood cell samples with the Qiagen DNeasy Blood Extraction Kit. Sequenced input: PBMCs. This receptor was obtained from a woman between 50 and 59 years old in good health and CMV-seropositive.

Read as DNA, the sequence is TGTGCCAGCTCACCCCTAGGACTAGCGGTGAACACCGGGGAGCTGTTTTTT. This codes for CASSPLGLAVNTGELFF. This chain joins TRBV18 to TRBJ2-2, and 10 junction bases match TRBD2. Counted from cysteine to phenylalanine, this CDR3 has 17 amino acids. Solely the CDR3 DNA is kept, with 51 bases framed from the first base. Based on the germline V gene, the CDR1 and CDR2 sequences are KGHSH and LQKENI. Trimmed from V: 3 bases; trimmed from J: 1 base; junction bases lacking a gene match: 5.